The clone carrying this T cell receptor (beta chain) was found many times. Flow cytometry had shown expanded CD8+CD57+ cells in the patients chosen for sequencing. This sample was included in a study of CD8+CD57+ T cells in acquired aplastic anemia. The template used for profiling TCR beta VDJ and CDR3 was genomic DNA. TCRdb re-derived calls from the reads in MiXCR, one entry per CDR3 protein. Found here are approximately 180,000 distinct CDR3 sequences, around 63% of them singletons; the top ten hold under 55%. This CDR3 contains 16 residues. Germline loops: CDR1 DFQATT, CDR2 SNEGSKA (reference sequence). J gave up 1 base and V 2 bases, and 5 bases lay outside the gene matches.

Sequencing used sorted CD4+, CD8+, or CD8+CD57+ T cells (not recorded which) from PBMCs. The receptor's source is a human donor with aplastic anemia. This chain links TRBV20-1 with TRBJ2-1; 10 nucleotides line up with TRBD1. CDR3 coding DNA: TGCAGTGCTAGATTTTCGGACAGGGGGTCCTACAATGAGCAGTTCTTC. Protein product: CSARFSDRGSYNEQFF.